The T cell receptor beta chain described here comes from a study of CD8+ T cells in alopecia areata. Per the germline V gene, CDR1 is LNHNV and CDR2 is YYDKDF (reference sequence). Trimming removed 8 bases at V and 2 bases at J, with 12 bases between. The CDR3 is 13 amino acids. The authors extracted RNA and reverse transcribed it into cDNA as the sequencing template. Method: immunoSEQ multiplex PCR; TCRdb's copy keeps in-frame clones and lacks some. Among approximately 100,000 clones listed, roughly half were seen once. The rearrangement links TRBV15 to TRBJ1-1; unclear D gene. The TCR was taken from a human donor in good health. Material: CD4+ T cells sorted from blood. CDR3 loop: CATSLRLNTEAFF. DNA for the CDR3: TGTGCCACCTCTTTGCGGCTCAACACTGAAGCTTTCTTT.